This paragraph covers one TCR beta chain sequence. CDR1 and CDR2 from the germline V gene are SGHNT and YYREEE (reference sequence). Trimming at V came to 4 bases and at J to 5 bases, leaving 5 bases not matched to a gene. CDR3 length: 14 residues. The data were obtained in a study of shared clonotypes between healthy human individuals. It was CD45RO-negative cells, positively selected for CCR7, that made up naive CD8 cells, with terminally differentiated effector memory CD45RA+ cells excluded. Sequenced by immunoSEQ multiplex PCR; TCRdb stores in-frame clones only, minus some. Of millions of clones detected, about 94% appear once; the ten largest clones hold about 1.1%.

V gene TRBV5-4 combines with J gene TRBJ2-7, with 11 bases matching TRBD2. The sequencing sample was made of naive CD8+ T cells sorted from blood. This receptor was obtained from a man younger than 30 in good health. The CDR3 protein is CASSPGLADDEQYF. The DNA of the CDR3 is TGTGCCAGCAGCCCGGGACTAGCGGACGACGAGCAGTACTTC.